A single sample gave rise to the 4 T cell receptor beta chains below, sequenced in a study of blood T cell repertoires in COVID-19. Profiling relied on immunoSEQ multiplex PCR, and the TCRdb table lists in-frame clones only, not all of them. In the table there are 190,000 or so clones, approximately 90% of which are singletons. What was sequenced was PBMCs or T cells enriched from blood (not recorded which). The source is a man aged 18 to 29 with acute COVID-19.

The chain uses TRBV27 and TRBJ1-2, with 7 bases matching TRBD1. Germline assignment: CDR1 MNHEY and CDR2 SMNVEV (reference sequence). The CDR3 is 13 amino acids. The V segment lost 5 bases and the J segment 3 bases; nucleotides outside the gene matches: 3. The CDR3 sequence is CASSPGTDYGYTF. In DNA, the CDR3 is TGTGCCAGCAGTCCCGGGACAGACTATGGCTACACCTTC.

The CDR3 DNA follows: TGTGCCAGCAGTGGGACTAGCGGGATATCCGAGCAGTACTTC. Protein: CASSGTSGISEQYF. This chain uses TRBV2 with TRBJ2-7, with 12 nucleotides matching TRBD2. The junction had 4 bases not matched to a gene; V was cut back by 4 bases and J by 6 bases. Germline values: CDR1 SNHLY, CDR2 FYNNEI. This CDR3 region has 14 residues.

This clone has more than one count but fewer than ten. The genes are TRBV24-1 and TRBJ1-2; perhaps TRBD1 as D (5 bases). V lost 2 bases and J lost 0, with 6 bases in between. CDR1 is KGHDR and CDR2 is SFDVKD in the germline V gene. The CDR3 has 14 amino acids. The CDR3 loop reads CATSDYRSNYGYTF. CDR3 nucleotide sequence: TGTGCCACCAGTGATTACAGGTCTAACTATGGCTACACCTTC.

The V and J genes are TRBV2 and TRBJ1-1; D remains unclear. The CDR3 loop spans 13 amino acids. V was trimmed by 1 base and J by 3 bases, leaving 6 bases between them. The V gene's germline CDR1 is SNHLY and CDR2 FYNNEI. DNA for the CDR3: TGTGCCAGCAGTGAAGAGCCCGACACTGAAGCTTTCTTT. This sequence encodes CASSEEPDTEAFF.